The 21 T cell receptor beta chains in this list originate from one sample, sequenced in a study of post-analysis software for immune sequencing data. Overall study results and limits: Patients carried five TRBV segments more frequently than controls did, and TRBV5-6, TRBV5-1 and TRBV20-1 were among them.

These TCRs are of unknown antigen specificity. Unique molecular identifiers were present in the TCR beta cDNA libraries. TCRdb re-called the PCR reads with MiXCR, one entry per CDR3 protein. The sample lists about 200,000 distinct CDR3 sequences, 25% to 35% seen once, with roughly 3.4% in the top ten. Material: blood. These receptors originate from a girl aged 2-17 years with multiple sclerosis.

This clonotype was counted many times. The J gene is TRBJ2-1, the V gene TRBV5-1, with 12 nucleotides matching TRBD1. Per germline, CDR1 SGHRS and CDR2 YFSETQ. The CDR3 extends over 15 amino acids. Trimming at V came to 1 base and at J to 8 bases, leaving 4 bases not matched to a gene. This CDR3 reads CASSLYGTGGDEQFF. CDR3 in DNA: TGCGCCAGCAGCTTGTACGGGACAGGGGGCGATGAGCAGTTCTTC.

This clonotype came up a few times. This may come from a read error, since a much larger clone is one base off. The chain links TRBV27 to TRBJ2-3; D uncertain. Germline V gene lookup returns CDR1 MNHEY and CDR2 SMNVEV (reference sequence). The CDR3 extends over 18 amino acids. V gave up 0 bases and J gave up 3 bases, with 19 bases separating them. The DNA of the CDR3 is TGTGCCAGCAGTTTATCTGTCCCGGCTGGCGCGAATACAGATACGCAGTATTTT. It codes for CASSLSVPAGANTDTQYF.

The chain has TRBV20-1 and TRBJ1-4; the match to TRBD1 covers 7 bases. There are 16 residues in the CDR3. Germline CDR1 and CDR2: DFQATT and SNEGSKA (reference sequence). The J segment lost 6 bases and the V segment lost 3 bases, leaving 13 bases of the junction unmatched. This chain's CDR3 is CSARDAQGGFDEKLFF. The CDR3 region has the DNA TGCAGTGCTAGGGACGCTCAGGGGGGCTTCGATGAAAAACTGTTTTTT.

At least ten counts were recorded for this clonotype. This rearrangement joins TRBV7-9 to TRBJ1-4; no reliable D call. Germline CDR1 and CDR2: SEHNR and FQNEAQ (reference sequence). The ends were cut back, 3 bases at V and 11 bases at J, with 13 bases in the middle. The CDR3 runs to 13 residues. The chain's CDR3 is CASSFRTGGKLFF. In DNA, the CDR3 is TGTGCCAGCAGCTTCCGGACGGGTGGCAAACTGTTTTTT.

This clonotype was detected only a few times. A read error may explain this, as a much larger clone is one base away. The chain links TRBV12-3 or TRBV12-4 to TRBJ2-4; 10 nucleotides align to TRBD2. Trimming took 2 bases from V and 2 from J; bases not matched to a gene: 12. CDR3 length: 19 amino acids. Here the CDR3 reads CASSLSSLAGESTKNIQYF. CDR3 DNA: TGTGCCAGCAGTTTATCATCCCTAGCGGGGGAATCGACCAAAAACATTCAGTACTTC.

This clonotype has a handful of counts. This chain connects TRBV15 to TRBJ2-5; D may match TRBD1 or TRBD2 (6 bases each). This CDR3 comprises 15 residues. Germline V gene data show CDR1 as LNHNV and CDR2 as YYDKDF (reference sequence). V was trimmed by 7 bases and J by 5 bases, leaving 20 bases between them. In DNA, the CDR3 is TGTGCCACCAAGCTTGGGTGGGGGGCTGTGGAGACCCAGTACTTC. This sequence encodes CATKLGWGAVETQYF.

This clonotype has only a few counts. The chain uses TRBV5-1 and TRBJ1-4; D not resolved. V lost 0 bases, J lost 8 bases, and 8 bases lay in between. The germline gives CDR1 SGHRS, CDR2 YFSETQ. The CDR3 is 13 residues long. The CDR3 DNA reads as TGCGCCAGCAGCTTGGCCCCTGGGGAAAAACTGTTTTTT. Its protein product is CASSLAPGEKLFF. The complete variable domain, with remaining parts taken from reference TRBV5-1 and TRBJ1-4, reads KAGVTQTPRYLIKTRGQQVTLSCSPISGHRSVSWYQQTPGQGLQFLFEYFSETQRNKGNFPGRFSGRQFSNSRSEMNVSTLELGDSALYLCASSLAPGEKLFFGSGTQLSVL.

This clonotype was seen only a few times. The chain uses TRBV11-2 and TRBJ2-7, with D possibly matching TRBD2 (6 bases). This CDR3 has 16 amino acids. Germline loops: CDR1 SGHAT, CDR2 FQNNGV. The V end lost 5 bases, the J end lost 0 bases, and 17 bases lay between the germline ends. The DNA for the CDR3 is TGTGCCAGCAGCAGAGGGAGCGGGCTGCCCTCCTACGAGCAGTACTTC. Protein sequence: CASSRGSGLPSYEQYF.

As regards this clonotype: This may be a read error: a much more frequent sequence differs by one nucleotide. The rearrangement uses TRBV29-1 and TRBJ2-5; TRBD1 might be the D (6 bases). V lost 3 bases and J 11 bases, leaving 16 bases between the germline ends. CDR3 length: 12 residues. Germline V gene lookup returns CDR1 SQVTM and CDR2 ANQGSEA. The DNA for the CDR3 is TGCAGCGTTGACAGGGGTAACTATGAGCAGTACTTC. It encodes CSVDRGNYEQYF.

This clonotype was detected only a few times. V and J are TRBV29-1 and TRBJ1-2; 7 nucleotides match TRBD1. The CDR3 runs to 14 residues. Per the germline V gene, CDR1 is SQVTM and CDR2 is ANQGSEA. V lost 8 bases and J lost 8; bases outside the gene matches: 17. CDR3 nucleotides: TGCAGCATACCCAAAGGAGGACAGGCCGAGGGCTACACCTTC. Residues: CSIPKGGQAEGYTF.

A word on this clonotype: This may come from a read error, since a much larger clone is one base off. The V call is TRBV20-1, the J call TRBJ2-1, with TRBD2 matching 16 bases. This CDR3 has 18 residues. Germline CDR1 reads DFQATT; CDR2 reads SNEGSKA (reference sequence). CDR3 loop: CSVRDPGTSGRGYNEQFF. The DNA for the CDR3 is TGCAGTGTTAGAGATCCCGGGACTAGCGGGAGGGGGTACAATGAGCAGTTCTTC.

This clonotype was recorded a few times. The chain combines TRBV6-5 with TRBJ1-1; TRBD1 might be the D (6 bases). V was cut by 5 bases and J by 4 bases, with 17 bases left in between. Germline CDR1 reads MNHEY; CDR2 reads SVGAGI. The CDR3 is made up of 15 amino acids. The CDR3 protein is CASSIRQGSATEAFF. For the CDR3, the DNA is TGTGCCAGCAGTATACGCCAGGGGTCGGCCACTGAAGCTTTCTTT.

This clonotype was recorded at least ten times. The rearrangement links TRBV5-1 to TRBJ1-2; D perhaps matches TRBD1 (5 bases). The CDR3 spans 14 residues. Trimming stripped 0 bases from V and 4 bases from J, with 10 bases between. Looked up from germline, CDR1 is SGHRS and CDR2 is YFSETQ. The CDR3 sequence is CASSLATQGYGYTF. The CDR3 DNA reads TGCGCCAGCAGCTTGGCCACGCAGGGCTATGGCTACACCTTC.

This chain links TRBV28 with TRBJ2-4; D call uncertain. The V end lost 3 bases, the J end lost 1 base, and 7 bases lay between the germline ends. The CDR3 contains 14 residues. Germline V gene data show CDR1 as MDHEN and CDR2 as SYDVKM. In DNA form, the CDR3 reads TGTGCCAGCAGTTTGACGGCTGCCAAAAACATTCAGTACTTC. Protein sequence: CASSLTAAKNIQYF.

The chain employs TRBV2 and TRBJ2-1, with D tentatively TRBD1 or TRBD2 (5 bases each). Deletions cut 3 bases from V and 6 bases from J, with 12 bases between. CDR1 and CDR2 (germline): SNHLY, FYNNEI. CDR3 size: 14 residues. CDR3 nucleotides: TGTGCCAGCAGTGAGCGGGTAGGGGTCAATGAGCAGTTCTTC. It codes for CASSERVGVNEQFF.

This clonotype showed up just a few times. The chain uses TRBV12-3 or TRBV12-4 and TRBJ1-2; the D gene is possibly TRBD1 (5 bases). V dropped 5 bases and J dropped 1 base, with 14 bases sitting between them. The CDR3 spans 15 residues. The CDR3 nucleotides are TGTGCCAGCAGTAGCGGGACCACCCTTAACTATGGCTACACCTTC. This gives the protein CASSSGTTLNYGYTF.

Notes on this clonotype: This sequence may be a read error, since a much larger clone differs from it by one base. The rearrangement joins TRBV5-1 to TRBJ2-1; D gene ambiguous. The CDR3 runs to 17 residues. From germline, CDR1 is SGHRS and CDR2 YFSETQ. DNA for the CDR3: TGCGCCAACAGCTTGGGCAGGACGTTTAGCTCCTACAATGAGCAGTTCTTC. Translated: CANSLGRTFSSYNEQFF.

Remarks on this clonotype: This may come from a read error, since a much larger clone is one base off. J is TRBJ1-6 and V is TRBV6-6; D remains unclear. This CDR3 comprises 13 residues. V gave up 10 bases and J gave up 18 bases, with 25 bases separating them. CDR1 is MNHNY, CDR2 SVGAGI, per germline (reference sequence). The CDR3 nucleotides are TGTGCCACCGTGAGGGCAGCCGAGGAGACCCCCCACTTT. It codes for CATVRAAEETPHF.

A few counts support this clonotype. CDR3 region: CASSQGSWSDYEQYF. CDR3 DNA: TGTGCCAGCAGCCAAGGGAGCTGGTCGGACTACGAGCAGTACTTC. V gene TRBV3-1 combines with J gene TRBJ2-7; no clear D gene. Germline CDR1 and CDR2: LGHDT and YNNKEL (reference sequence). V dropped 1 base and J dropped 3 bases, with 13 bases sitting between them. This CDR3 has 15 residues.

A word on this clonotype: A read error is possible here, since a much larger clone lies one base away. This rearrangement joins TRBV4-1 to TRBJ2-5; a possible D gene is TRBD2 (6 bases). Trimming left V 0 bases short and J 11 bases short, with 13 bases between. Germline-derived CDR1 and CDR2 are MGHRA and YSYEKL. This CDR3 is built from 13 residues. CDR3 amino acids: CASSQEPAREQYF. The CDR3 DNA follows: TGCGCCAGCAGCCAAGAGCCCGCTCGGGAGCAGTACTTC.

This clonotype was detected only a few times. V usage is TRBV6-1 and J usage is TRBJ2-3; D may be TRBD1 (5 bases). The germline gives CDR1 MNHNS, CDR2 SASEGT. CDR3 length equals 16 residues. V gave up 0 bases and J gave up 9 bases, with 19 bases separating them. The CDR3 region is CASSEAVRVGFGTQYF. The CDR3 region has the DNA TGTGCCAGCAGTGAAGCAGTCAGGGTTGGGTTCGGGACGCAGTATTTT.